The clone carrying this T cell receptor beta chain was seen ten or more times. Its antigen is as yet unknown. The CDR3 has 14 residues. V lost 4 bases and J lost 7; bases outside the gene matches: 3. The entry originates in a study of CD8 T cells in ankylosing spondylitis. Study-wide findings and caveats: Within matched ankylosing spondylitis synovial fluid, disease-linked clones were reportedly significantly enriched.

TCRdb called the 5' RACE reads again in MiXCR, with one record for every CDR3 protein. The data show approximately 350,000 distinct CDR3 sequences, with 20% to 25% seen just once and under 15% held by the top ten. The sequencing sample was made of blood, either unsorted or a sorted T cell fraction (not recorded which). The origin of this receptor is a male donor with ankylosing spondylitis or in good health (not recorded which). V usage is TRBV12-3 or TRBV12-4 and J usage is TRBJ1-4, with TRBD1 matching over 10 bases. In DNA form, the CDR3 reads TGTGCCAGCAGTTCCCGGGACAGGGGTGAAAAACTGTTTTTT. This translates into CASSSRDRGEKLFF.